Described below is a single TCR beta chain sequence and its context. The antigen is not known. The sample originates from a study of cytomegalovirus exposure and HLA in healthy donors. Study as a whole: In an early release, HLA-typed donors contributed some 82 million unique TCR sequences.

Trimming cost V 4 bases and J 1 base, with 8 bases left between them. Germline lookup yields CDR1 SGHRS and CDR2 YFSETQ. CDR3 length: 13 amino acids. The PCR contained 60 Vbeta and 13 Jbeta primers. Some clones are missing from TCRdb's copy, which holds only in-frame ones; the method was immunoSEQ multiplex PCR. In the table there are fewer than 200,000 clones, around four fifths of which are singletons. Study results and limitations: More clonal expansion characterized HLA-associated TCR beta chains than equally common others in a later analysis. Sequencing likely generated an artifact that appeared as a cluster of highly shared sequence variants. An analysis that was carried out later associated 15,000 to 20,000 TCR beta sequences with HLA alleles at 0.05 false discovery rate.

The genes are TRBV5-1 and TRBJ2-5; D gene unclear. Material: PBMCs. The sequence came from a girl aged 2-10 years in good health and CMV-seropositive. CDR3: CASSPGRQETQYF. CDR3 DNA: TGCGCCAGCAGCCCGGGTCGCCAAGAGACCCAGTACTTC.